This T cell receptor (beta chain) originates from a study of shared clonotypes between healthy human individuals. Across the study: The study used three CD4 naive, three CD4 memory, two CD8 naive and one CD8 memory plate per donor.

As regards this clone: The antigen is not known.

Study-wide points: Generation probabilities of non-shared clonotypes were lower (relative to those shared by all four donors).

Deep-level running was used for the assay. This table comes from immunoSEQ multiplex PCR, and its TCRdb copy is limited to in-frame clones, with some not included. There are approximately 2.5 million clones in the sample; 85% to 95% occur only once, and 0.14% lies in the top ten. CDR1 is MNHNY, CDR2 SVGAGI, per germline (reference sequence). V shed 2 bases and J shed 5 bases, with 14 bases lying between them. The CDR3 is made up of 15 amino acids. This chain joins TRBV6-6 and TRBJ2-3; D possibly uses TRBD1 or TRBD2 (5 bases each). Specimen: naive CD4+ T cells sorted from blood. Documented subset: CD45RA+ positively selected. The source of this sequence is a man between 18 and 35 years old in good health. In nucleotides, the CDR3 is TGTGCCAGCAGTTACCCTGCGGGCCAGGGAGATACGCAGTATTTT. Translating gives CASSYPAGQGDTQYF.